A selection of T cell receptor beta chains follows, all from one sample in a study of metastatic and nonmetastatic thyroid tumors. TCRdb re-called the PCR reads through MiXCR. This table has about 25,000 clones, around 20% appearing once. Specimen: blood. These receptor sequences come from a male donor with papillary thyroid cancer or a benign thyroid nodule (not recorded which). Some clones in this sample may be carry-over from other donors' samples. Each CDR3 is given with its conserved first and last residue. The order of the fields is V gene, D gene, clone size, J gene, CDR3 DNA, CDR3 protein. D genes are given only for firm matches. Clone size is not always given. Where it is, it says once, few, many or a class for expanded clones.

TRBV6-1	.	many	TRBJ1-2	TGTGCTAGCGCCGGAGGTGTAGTGGGGTATGGCTACACCTTC	CASAGGVVGYGYTF
TRBV4-2	TRBD2	.	TRBJ2-2	TGTGCCAGCAGCCCAGGCGTTGCGGGACTAGCGGGAAGAACCGGGGAGCTGTTTTTT	CASSPGVAGLAGRTGELFF
TRBV10-1	TRBD2	few	TRBJ2-3	TGCGCCAGCTCTACTAGCGGGAGGTCTAGCACAGATACGCAGTATTTT	CASSTSGRSSTDTQYF
TRBV5-5	.	many	TRBJ2-7	TGTGCCAGCAGCACTACGGGGGACGAGCAGTACTTC	CASSTTGDEQYF
TRBV11-3	TRBD2	many	TRBJ2-1	TGTGCCAGCAGTCCCTTCAGCGGGGGCAATGAGCAGTTCTTC	CASSPFSGGNEQFF
TRBV28	.	.	TRBJ2-7	TGTGCCAGCAGTTTCGCAAGGGCCCCATTAACGCAGTACTTC	CASSFARAPLTQYF
TRBV5-6	.	.	TRBJ1-1	TGTGCCAGCAACTTGGTAGCTGACACTGAAGCTTTCTTT	CASNLVADTEAFF
TRBV5-1	.	few	TRBJ1-1	TGCGCCAGCAGCTTAGGGGGGACGATGAACACTGAAGCTTTCTTT	CASSLGGTMNTEAFF
TRBV11-2	TRBD2	.	TRBJ2-1	TGTGCCAGCAGCTCTACGGGTACGACTAGCGGGAGGCCTCATTCCTACAATGAGCAGTTCTTC	CASSSTGTTSGRPHSYNEQFF
TRBV20-1	.	many	TRBJ2-2	TGCAGTGCTAGAGCCCTGAACACCGGGGAGCTGTTTTTT	CSARALNTGELFF
TRBV20-1	TRBD1	medium-sized	TRBJ2-7	TGCAGTGCTAGAGATTTGCCCCGAACCGGGACAGGGGCGTTCTACGAGCAGTACTTC	CSARDLPRTGTGAFYEQYF
TRBV4-1	.	once	TRBJ1-5	TGCGCCAGCAGCCAAGTGGGTCAGGGCGGGCAGCCCCAGCATTTT	CASSQVGQGGQPQHF
TRBV20-1	TRBD1	.	TRBJ1-1	TGCAGTGCTAGACAGGGGGCCACTGAAGCTTTCTTT	CSARQGATEAFF
TRBV19	TRBD1	many	TRBJ2-7	TGTGCCAGTAGTCCCTACCTACCGACAGGGGGGGGGGGCTACGAGCAGTACTTC	CASSPYLPTGGGGYEQYF
TRBV6-1	TRBD1	few	TRBJ1-2	TGTGCCAGCCAACCTTCGACAGGGACGATCTATGGCTACACCTTC	CASQPSTGTIYGYTF
TRBV28	.	medium-sized	TRBJ1-2	TGTGCCAGCAGTTTACTGATTTACGGGAGAGATAACTATGGCTACACCTTC	CASSLLIYGRDNYGYTF
TRBV2	TRBD1	many	TRBJ1-2	TGTGCCAGCAGTGACCCACCGGACAGGGAGGGCTACACCTTC	CASSDPPDREGYTF
TRBV19	TRBD1	.	TRBJ1-2	TGTGCCAGTAACGGGACAGGGGTCGTATATGGCTACACCTTC	CASNGTGVVYGYTF
TRBV20-1	.	.	TRBJ2-5	TGCAGTGCTACCAAGAAATACCAAGAGACCCAGTACTTC	CSATKKYQETQYF
TRBV5-4	TRBD1	many	TRBJ1-1	TGTGCCAGCAGCAGGGACAGACACGCTGAAGCTTTCTTT	CASSRDRHAEAFF
TRBV20-1	.	many	TRBJ2-5	TGCAGTGCCACTTCCGGGAAACTCGGATGGGTCCAGTACTTC	CSATSGKLGWVQYF
TRBV27	.	few	TRBJ1-5	TGTGCCAGCAGTTTGGGGGGGTGTCAGCCCCAGCATTTT	CASSLGGCQPQHF
TRBV12-3/TRBV12-4	TRBD1	few	TRBJ1-1	TGTGCCAGCCACGAATCCGGACAGGGGAACACTGAAGCTTTCTTT	CASHESGQGNTEAFF
TRBV11-3	TRBD1	many	TRBJ2-3	TGTGCCAGCAGCCCTGGGACAGGGGCCACAGATACGCAGTATTTT	CASSPGTGATDTQYF
TRBV7-2	.	many	TRBJ2-3	TGTGCCAGCAGCCCCGTGGGGGCAGATACGCAGTATTTT	CASSPVGADTQYF
TRBV20-1	.	many	TRBJ2-1	TGCAGTGCTAGAGATACTACGGTGTCCACCGATGAGCAGTTCTTC	CSARDTTVSTDEQFF
TRBV20-1	.	few	TRBJ1-2	TGCAGTGCTACCCAGAAGGTCCGTGGCTACACCTTC	CSATQKVRGYTF
TRBV5-1	TRBD2	many	TRBJ2-5	TGCGCCAGCAGCCCGACTAGCGGGAGACTTGAGACCCAGTACTTC	CASSPTSGRLETQYF
TRBV6-1	.	few	TRBJ1-4	TGTGCCAGCATCCTTTACCCCGGCCAGGGATCAACTAATGAAAAACTGTTTTTT	CASILYPGQGSTNEKLFF
TRBV20-1	TRBD1	.	TRBJ2-7	TGCAGTTCTAGCATCCAGGGGGCTATGTACGAGCAGTACTTC	CSSSIQGAMYEQYF
TRBV11-3	TRBD1	.	TRBJ2-6	TGTGCCAGCAGCCAGGGGGACTCTGGGGCCAACGTCCTGACTTTC	CASSQGDSGANVLTF
TRBV4-2	.	many	TRBJ1-4	TGTGCCAGCAGCCAAGTGGAGGGTAATGAAAAACTGTTTTTT	CASSQVEGNEKLFF
TRBV20-1	.	.	TRBJ1-2	TGCAGTGCTAGAGATAGAGGGTTTTACGGGGGAATCTATGGCTACACCTTC	CSARDRGFYGGIYGYTF
TRBV6-2/TRBV6-3	TRBD1	.	TRBJ1-1	TGTGCCAGCAGTAGACAGGGGGAGTACACTGAAGCTTTCTTT	CASSRQGEYTEAFF
TRBV2	.	many	TRBJ2-1	TGTGCCAGCAGTGACGGGTTAGCGGTGTCTGGAGAGCAGTTCTTC	CASSDGLAVSGEQFF
TRBV2	.	.	TRBJ2-2	TGTGCCAGCAGTTACCCAGTTCGGGGGCAAACCGGGGAGCTGTTTTTT	CASSYPVRGQTGELFF
TRBV5-1	TRBD2	many	TRBJ2-5	TGCGCCAGCCACCGGGGAGGGGCCGGCCCCGAAGAGACCCAGTACTTC	CASHRGGAGPEETQYF
TRBV6-2/TRBV6-3	.	medium-sized	TRBJ2-7	TGTGCCAGCACGCAGGGCTACGAGCAGTACTTC	CASTQGYEQYF
TRBV7-2	TRBD1	many	TRBJ1-1	TGTGCCAGCAGCACCGGGAGGGGGCTGACTGAAGCTTTCTTT	CASSTGRGLTEAFF
TRBV5-1	TRBD1	.	TRBJ2-7	TGCGCCAGCAGCGTGAGCCAGGGGGAACCCTACGAGCAGTACTTC	CASSVSQGEPYEQYF
TRBV7-2	.	.	TRBJ2-7	TGTGCCAGCAGCGAGACTATCGGGAGTTCCTACGAGCAGTATTTC	CASSETIGSSYEQYF
TRBV27	.	few	TRBJ2-4	TGTGCCAGCAGCCGACCTGGTAGTATTCAGTACTTC	CASSRPGSIQYF
TRBV11-2	TRBD2	.	TRBJ2-1	TGTGCCAGCACCCGGGGGCTAGCGGGACTCTACAATGAGCAGTTCTTC	CASTRGLAGLYNEQFF
TRBV28	.	few	TRBJ2-7	TGTGCCAGCAGTTTACTGATAGGGGCGTTTGTGTACGAGCAGTACTTC	CASSLLIGAFVYEQYF
TRBV7-2	.	many	TRBJ2-7	TGTGCCAGCAGCCAAAGTCGAACAGGGACCGAGCAGTACTTC	CASSQSRTGTEQYF
TRBV5-1	.	many	TRBJ2-1	TGCGCCAGCAGCTCCATTCCGGACAATGAGCAGTTCTTC	CASSSIPDNEQFF
TRBV4-1	TRBD1	many	TRBJ2-5	TGCGCCAGCAGCCAAGAGGGGACAGCCGGTGGGACCCAGTACTTC	CASSQEGTAGGTQYF
TRBV5-1	TRBD2	.	TRBJ2-1	TGCGCCAGCATCCAAATGACTAGCACCAATGAGCAGTTCTTC	CASIQMTSTNEQFF
TRBV6-2/TRBV6-3	.	few	TRBJ2-6	TGTGCCAGCAGTTCCCCCAGAGGGGGGGCAGACTCTGGGGCCAACGTCCTGACTTTC	CASSSPRGGADSGANVLTF
TRBV11-1	.	.	TRBJ2-3	TGTGCCAGCAGTGCTGACGGATACTCTACAGATACGCAGTATTTT	CASSADGYSTDTQYF
TRBV2	.	.	TRBJ2-1	TGTGCCAGCAGTGAAGCGCAGGGAGGCTCCTACAATGAGCAGTTCTTC	CASSEAQGGSYNEQFF
TRBV11-3	TRBD1	many	TRBJ2-5	TGTGCCAGCAGCATATCGACAGGGGGCATTGGGGAGACCCAGTACTTC	CASSISTGGIGETQYF
TRBV7-2	.	many	TRBJ1-4	TGTGCCAGCAGCCCCGACATGTCGGAAAAACTGTTTTTT	CASSPDMSEKLFF